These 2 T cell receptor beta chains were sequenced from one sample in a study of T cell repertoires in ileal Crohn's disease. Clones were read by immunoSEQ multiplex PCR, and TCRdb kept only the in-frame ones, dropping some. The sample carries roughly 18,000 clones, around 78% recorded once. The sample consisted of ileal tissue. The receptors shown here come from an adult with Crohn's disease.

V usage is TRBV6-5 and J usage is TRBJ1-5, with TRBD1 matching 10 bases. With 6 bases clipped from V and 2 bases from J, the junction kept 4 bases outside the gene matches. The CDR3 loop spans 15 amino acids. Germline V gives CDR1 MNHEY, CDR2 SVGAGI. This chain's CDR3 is CASRGTGVGNQPQHF. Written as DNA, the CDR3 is TGTGCCAGCAGGGGGACAGGGGTTGGCAATCAGCCCCAGCATTTT.

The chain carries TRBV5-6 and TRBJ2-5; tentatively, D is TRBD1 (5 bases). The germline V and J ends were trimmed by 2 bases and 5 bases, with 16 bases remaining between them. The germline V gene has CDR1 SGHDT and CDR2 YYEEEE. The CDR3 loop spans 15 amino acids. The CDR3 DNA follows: TGTGCCAGCAGCTTTGGGCAGGGTAGTACGGAGACCCAGTACTTC. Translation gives CASSFGQGSTETQYF. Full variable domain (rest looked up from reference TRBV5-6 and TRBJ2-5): DAGVTQSPTHLIKTRGQQVTLRCSPKSGHDTVSWYQQALGQGPQFIFQYYEEEERQRGNFPDRFSGHQFPNYSSELNVNALLLGDSALYLCASSFGQGSTETQYFGPGTRLLVL.